Listed below are T cell receptor beta chains from one sample, sequenced in a study of T cell responses to AZD1222 COVID-19 vaccine. TCRdb's table, derived via immunoSEQ multiplex PCR, lists solely in-frame clones and lacks some. The sample holds 150,000 to 200,000 clones; 88% are singletons and the top ten take under 14%. The starting material was peripheral blood, obtained 28 days after the second AZD1222 dose. The receptors stem from an adult who received the AZD1222 COVID-19 vaccine. The CDR3 runs from the conserved cysteine through the conserved F or W. Fields, in order: D gene, V gene, J gene, clone size, CDR3 DNA, CDR3 protein. D genes are given only for firm matches. The size of a clone is reported for some rows only, either as once, few or many, or as a class for expanded clones.

NA,TRBV5-4,TRBJ2-6,NA,TGTGCCAGCAGCATTACAGGGCCCGGGGCCAACGTCCTGACTTTC,CASSITGPGANVLTF
TRBD2,TRBV28,TRBJ2-1,NA,TGTGCCAGCAAGGGGCTAGCGGGCTACAATGAGCAGTTCTTC,CASKGLAGYNEQFF
TRBD1,TRBV19,TRBJ1-1,NA,TGTGCCAGTAATGACAGGGGGGTTGAAGCTTTCTTT,CASNDRGVEAFF
NA,TRBV10-3,TRBJ2-5,NA,TGTGCCATCAGTGAGGGGGCGTTAGGGACCCAAGAGACCCAGTACTTC,CAISEGALGTQETQYF
NA,TRBV30,TRBJ1-6,NA,TGTGCCTGGACAAGCTCCTATAATTCACCCCTCCACTTT,CAWTSSYNSPLHF
TRBD1,TRBV3-1/TRBV3-2,TRBJ2-6,NA,TGTGCCAGCAGCCACATGGACAGGGCACACTCTGGGGCCAACGTCCTGACTTTC,CASSHMDRAHSGANVLTF
NA,TRBV7-9,TRBJ2-3,NA,TGTGCCGGCAGCTCCGGGGGTGGCACAGATACGCAGTATTTT,CAGSSGGGTDTQYF
NA,TRBV6-5,TRBJ1-1,NA,TGTGCCAGCAGCTTGGTAGGGACTGAAGCTTTCTTT,CASSLVGTEAFF
TRBD1,TRBV28,TRBJ2-2,NA,TGTGCCAGCAGTTCTACCGGGACAGCGAACACCGGGGAGCTGTTTTTT,CASSSTGTANTGELFF
NA,TRBV5-8,TRBJ1-1,NA,TGTGCCAGCAGCTTGCGGCAGATAAAGAACACTGAAGCTTTCTTT,CASSLRQIKNTEAFF
TRBD2,TRBV3-1/TRBV3-2,TRBJ2-5,NA,TGTGCCAGCAGCCAAGAGGGGGAGGCTAGCGGGGTCGCTGGGGGGACCCAGTACTTC,CASSQEGEASGVAGGTQYF
TRBD1,TRBV10-3,TRBJ1-3,NA,TGTGCCATGGGACAGGGCTCTGGAAACACCATATATTTT,CAMGQGSGNTIYF
NA,TRBV5-1,TRBJ2-7,few,TGCGCCAGCAGCTCGAGCTCCTACGAGCAGTACTTC,CASSSSSYEQYF
TRBD1,TRBV19,TRBJ1-2,once,TGTGCCAGTAGTAGTCCCGGGACAGGGAACTATGGCTACACCTTC,CASSSPGTGNYGYTF
NA,TRBV5-1,TRBJ1-5,NA,TGCGCCAGCAGCCGGGCAGGGTTACCCAATCAGCCCCAGCATTTT,CASSRAGLPNQPQHF
NA,TRBV19,TRBJ1-1,NA,TGTGCCAGTAGTTACCGGGAGGCTGGGACTGAAGCTTTCTTT,CASSYREAGTEAFF
TRBD1,TRBV3-1/TRBV3-2,TRBJ2-7,NA,TGTGCCAGCAGCCAAGAGAGACAGGGATCCGAGCAGTACTTC,CASSQERQGSEQYF
TRBD1,TRBV19,TRBJ2-1,NA,TGTGCCAGTAATATCCCGGGACAGGGGCTCTCCTACAATGAGCAGTTCTTC,CASNIPGQGLSYNEQFF
NA,TRBV7-9,TRBJ1-6,NA,TGTGCCAGCAGCTTAGGCGGGGGTAATTCACCCCTCCACTTT,CASSLGGGNSPLHF
NA,TRBV11-2,TRBJ1-5,NA,TGTGCCAGCAGCCATAGCACAGTCTATAGCAATCAGCCCCAGCATTTT,CASSHSTVYSNQPQHF
NA,TRBV2,TRBJ1-6,NA,TGTGCCAGCAGTGAAGCCCAGGGTCCCCTCCACTTT,CASSEAQGPLHF
NA,TRBV5-1,TRBJ2-7,NA,TGCGCCAGCAGCCCGTCCGGCCACTACGAGCAGTACTTC,CASSPSGHYEQYF
NA,TRBV6-5,TRBJ1-1,NA,TGTGCCAGCAGTTACTCTCGCCAGGGGAACACTGAAGCTTTCTTT,CASSYSRQGNTEAFF
NA,TRBV5-4,TRBJ1-2,NA,TGTGCCAGCAGCTTGGTGTCTGTGTCCTATGGCTACACCTTC,CASSLVSVSYGYTF
NA,TRBV5-1,TRBJ2-2,NA,TGCGCCAGCAGCCCAGGCCAGTCAGCGAGCACCGGGGAGCTGTTTTTT,CASSPGQSASTGELFF
NA,TRBV7-8,TRBJ1-3,NA,TGTGCCAGCAGCTTTCTAACTTCCTCGAACACCATATATTTT,CASSFLTSSNTIYF
TRBD1,TRBV5-1,TRBJ2-7,NA,TGCGCCAGCAGCCCACAAGGGACAGGGGTTGAAACCGAGCAGTACTTC,CASSPQGTGVETEQYF
TRBD1,TRBV30,TRBJ1-2,NA,TGTGCCTGGAGTGGGACAGGGTTTGGCTATGGCTACACCTTC,CAWSGTGFGYGYTF
NA,TRBV19,TRBJ1-5,NA,TGTGCCAGTAGAGCGCAGGCCCGAGGTAATCAGCCCCAGCATTTT,CASRAQARGNQPQHF
NA,TRBV24-1,TRBJ1-4,NA,TGTGCCACCAGTGAACCGGGACCGAATGAAAAACTGTTTTTT,CATSEPGPNEKLFF
NA,TRBV2,TRBJ1-1,NA,TGTGCCAGCAGGCCCAGGGGCGTGAACACTGAAGCTTTCTTT,CASRPRGVNTEAFF
NA,TRBV19,TRBJ1-1,NA,TGTGCCAGTAGAAATGGGCAGATCAACACTGAAGCTTTCTTT,CASRNGQINTEAFF
TRBD2,TRBV27,TRBJ2-3,NA,TGTGCCAGCAGTTTATATAGACTAGCGGGGTCCACAGATACGCAGTATTTT,CASSLYRLAGSTDTQYF
NA,TRBV6-5,TRBJ1-1,NA,TGTGCCACCAGGGACCCTAGAAACACTGAAGCTTTCTTT,CATRDPRNTEAFF
NA,TRBV5-1,TRBJ2-2,few,TGCGCCAGCAGCTCGACTAGCACCGGGGAGCTGTTTTTT,CASSSTSTGELFF
NA,TRBV7-8,TRBJ1-2,NA,TGTGCCAGCAGCTTAGGGCAGGTTAACTATGGCTACACCTTC,CASSLGQVNYGYTF
NA,TRBV5-1,TRBJ1-1,NA,TGCGCCAGCAGCTTGGCGGGCAGGGTATATAGATCGGACACTGAAGCTTTCTTT,CASSLAGRVYRSDTEAFF
TRBD2,TRBV7-2,TRBJ2-5,NA,TGTGCCAGCAGCTTAGAAAGCGGGGGGGCTGATGGGCAAGAGACCCAGTACTTC,CASSLESGGADGQETQYF
NA,TRBV28,TRBJ2-1,NA,TGTGCCAGCAGTTTTAGGGGGTACAATGAGCAGTTCTTC,CASSFRGYNEQFF
NA,TRBV5-1,TRBJ1-4,NA,TGCGCCAGCAGGTTGACAGCACCTGGGGAAAAACTGTTTTTT,CASRLTAPGEKLFF
NA,TRBV7-8,TRBJ2-3,NA,TGTGCCAGCAGCTTTACGGATACGCAGTATTTT,CASSFTDTQYF
NA,TRBV30,TRBJ1-6,once,TGTGCCTGGAGTGTCGACAGGTCGAATTCACCCCTCCACTTT,CAWSVDRSNSPLHF
NA,TRBV12-3/TRBV12-4,TRBJ1-6,once,TGTGCCAGCACGGGGCTTAATTCACCCCTCCACTTT,CASTGLNSPLHF
NA,TRBV5-1,TRBJ1-5,NA,TGCGCCAGCAGCTTGGATTGGCCGGGCAATCAGCCCCAGCATTTT,CASSLDWPGNQPQHF
TRBD2,TRBV5-1,TRBJ2-3,once,TGCGCCAGCAGCCCACGGACTAGCGGGGCTTCAGATACGCAGTATTTT,CASSPRTSGASDTQYF
NA,TRBV9,TRBJ2-3,NA,TGTGCCAGCAGCGAGGGGGTTGGACTAGGCACAGATACGCAGTATTTT,CASSEGVGLGTDTQYF
TRBD2,TRBV15,TRBJ2-7,NA,TGTGCCACCAGCCCCCGGACTAGCGGGGGAACCTTTTACGAGCAGTACTTC,CATSPRTSGGTFYEQYF
NA,TRBV15,TRBJ1-1,NA,TGTGCCACCAGCGGAGGGTTCGGGAACACTGAAGCTTTCTTT,CATSGGFGNTEAFF
NA,TRBV9,TRBJ1-2,once,TGTGCCAGCAGCGCCTATTCAGGGTATGGCTACACCTTC,CASSAYSGYGYTF
TRBD1,TRBV7-2,TRBJ2-2,NA,TGTGCCAGCAGCCTGACAGGGTTTGCGGTCACCGGGGAGCTGTTTTTT,CASSLTGFAVTGELFF
NA,TRBV6-5,TRBJ1-5,NA,TGTGCCAGCAGCCGACCTGGGGAGGGCAATCAGCCCCAGCATTTT,CASSRPGEGNQPQHF
TRBD1,TRBV5-4,TRBJ1-6,NA,TGTGCCAGCAGCCCGTGGGACAGATCACCCCTCCACTTT,CASSPWDRSPLHF
NA,TRBV2,TRBJ2-3,NA,TGTGCCAGCAGGGACCCGGGCCAGACTTCTAGCACAGATACGCAGTATTTT,CASRDPGQTSSTDTQYF
NA,TRBV18,TRBJ1-2,few,TGTGCCAGCTCACCACAGACAGAAGGGAGCGGCTACACCTTC,CASSPQTEGSGYTF
TRBD1,TRBV6-5,TRBJ1-1,NA,TGTGCCAGCATCAAACCGGGACAGGGGAGCACTGAAGCTTTCTTT,CASIKPGQGSTEAFF
NA,TRBV6-4,TRBJ1-2,NA,TGTGCCAGCAGTTGGACAGCGAAAGGGGACTATGGCTACACCTTC,CASSWTAKGDYGYTF
NA,TRBV7-9,TRBJ1-5,NA,TGTGCCAGCAGCTTGTATATAGGGGACCACTCGGCCCAGCATTTT,CASSLYIGDHSAQHF
NA,TRBV6-4,TRBJ1-2,once,TGTGCCAGCAGTCAAGGACAGAACTATGGCTACACCTTC,CASSQGQNYGYTF
NA,TRBV28,TRBJ2-7,NA,TGTGCCAGCAGCCCGAGAGCGGGTCGGCAGTACTTC,CASSPRAGRQYF
TRBD2,TRBV5-1,TRBJ2-7,NA,TGCGCCAGCAGCTTGGTTCTAGCGGGGGGATACGAGCAGTACTTC,CASSLVLAGGYEQYF